This TCR beta chain is drawn from a study of blood T cell repertoires in COVID-19. Whole-study context: T cells, B-cell-depleted T cells, or PBMCs provided the cDNA or gDNA that served as material.

Per the authors' pipeline: How many nucleated cells were present was estimated from reference gene primer amplification. The table came from immunoSEQ multiplex PCR; TCRdb's copy has only in-frame clones and leaves some out. V and J calls and clone size are copied from that table; D and trimming were computed from the DNA. The sample includes about 46,000 clones, approximately 87% seen only once; the top ten take roughly 15%. CDR3 size: 13 residues. Germline V lookup: CDR1 SGHDN, CDR2 FVKESK. V shed 4 bases and J shed 3 bases, with 9 bases lying between them. The gene calls are TRBV14 and TRBJ1-1; D is ambiguous. This receptor was taken from a human donor in a cohort sampled during active COVID-19. Material: peripheral blood. The DNA of the CDR3 is TGTGCCAGCAGCCGCTTCCGGGACACTGAAGCTTTCTTT. Its translation: CASSRFRDTEAFF.